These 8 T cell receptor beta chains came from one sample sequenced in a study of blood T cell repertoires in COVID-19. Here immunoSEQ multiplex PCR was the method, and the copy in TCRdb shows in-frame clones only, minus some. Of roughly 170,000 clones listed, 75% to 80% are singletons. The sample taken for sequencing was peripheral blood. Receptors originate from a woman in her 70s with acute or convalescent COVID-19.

The CDR3 here is CASSPRDMSTDTQYF. The CDR3 DNA is TGTGCCAGCTCACCACGGGACATGAGCACAGATACGCAGTATTTT. The chain links TRBV18 to TRBJ2-3; TRBD1 is a possible D gene (6 bases). Germline-derived CDR1 and CDR2 are KGHSH and LQKENI. V was trimmed by 1 base and J by 0 bases, leaving 8 bases between them. The CDR3 has 15 residues.

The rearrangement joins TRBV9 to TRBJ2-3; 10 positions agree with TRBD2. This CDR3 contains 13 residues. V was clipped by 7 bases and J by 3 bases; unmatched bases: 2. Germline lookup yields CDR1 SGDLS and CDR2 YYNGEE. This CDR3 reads CASASGSTDTQYF. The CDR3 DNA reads TGTGCCAGCGCTAGCGGGAGTACAGATACGCAGTATTTT.

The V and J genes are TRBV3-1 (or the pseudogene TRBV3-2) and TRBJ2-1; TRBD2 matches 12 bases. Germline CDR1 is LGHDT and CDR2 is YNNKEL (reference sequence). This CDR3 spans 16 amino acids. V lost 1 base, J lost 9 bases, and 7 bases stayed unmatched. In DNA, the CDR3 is TGTGCCAGCAGCCAAGGGACTAGCGGGATTGGGGGTGAGCAGTTCTTC. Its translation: CASSQGTSGIGGEQFF.

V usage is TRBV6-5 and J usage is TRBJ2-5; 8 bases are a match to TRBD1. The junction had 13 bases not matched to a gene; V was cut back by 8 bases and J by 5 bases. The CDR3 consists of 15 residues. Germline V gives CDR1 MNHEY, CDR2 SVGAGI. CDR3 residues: CASATFRTGIETQYF. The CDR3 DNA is TGTGCCAGCGCAACTTTCAGGACAGGGATTGAGACCCAGTACTTC.

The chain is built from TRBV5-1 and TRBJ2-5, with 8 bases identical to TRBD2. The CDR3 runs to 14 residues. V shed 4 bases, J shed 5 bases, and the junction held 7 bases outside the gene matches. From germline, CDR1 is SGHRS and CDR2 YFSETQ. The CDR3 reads CASSAVLADETQYF. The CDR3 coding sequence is TGCGCCAGCAGCGCGGTACTAGCGGATGAGACCCAGTACTTC.

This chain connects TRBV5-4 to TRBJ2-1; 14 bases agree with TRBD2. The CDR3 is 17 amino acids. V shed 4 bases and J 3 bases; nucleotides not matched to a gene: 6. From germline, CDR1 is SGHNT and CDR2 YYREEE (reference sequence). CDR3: CASSPGTSGRVYNEQFF. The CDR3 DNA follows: TGTGCCAGCAGCCCCGGGACTAGCGGGAGAGTCTACAATGAGCAGTTCTTC.

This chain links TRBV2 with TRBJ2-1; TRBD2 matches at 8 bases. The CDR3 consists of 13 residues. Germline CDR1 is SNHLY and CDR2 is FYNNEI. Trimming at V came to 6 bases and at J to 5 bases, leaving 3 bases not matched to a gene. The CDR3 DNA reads TGTGCCAGCAGACTAGCGGACAACAATGAGCAGTTCTTC. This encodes CASRLADNNEQFF.

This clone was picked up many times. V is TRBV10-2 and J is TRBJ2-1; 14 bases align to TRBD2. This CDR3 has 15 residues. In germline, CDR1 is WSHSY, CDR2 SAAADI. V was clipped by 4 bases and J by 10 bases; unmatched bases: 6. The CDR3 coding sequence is TGCGCCAGCAGTGGGGGACTAGCGGGAGTTGAAGAGCAGTTCTTC. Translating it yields CASSGGLAGVEEQFF.